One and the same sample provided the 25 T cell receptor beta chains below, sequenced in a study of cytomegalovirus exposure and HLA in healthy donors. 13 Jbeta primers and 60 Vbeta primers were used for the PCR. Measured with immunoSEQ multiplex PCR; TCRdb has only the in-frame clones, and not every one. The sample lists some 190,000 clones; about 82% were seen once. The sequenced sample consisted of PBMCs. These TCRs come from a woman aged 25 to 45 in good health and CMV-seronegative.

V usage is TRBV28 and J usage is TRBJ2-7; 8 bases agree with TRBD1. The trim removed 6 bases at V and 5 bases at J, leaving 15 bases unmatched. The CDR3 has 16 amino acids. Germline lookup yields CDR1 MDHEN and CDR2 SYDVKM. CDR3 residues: CASSRPGQGLYNEQYF. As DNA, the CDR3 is TGTGCCAGCAGCCGCCCAGGACAGGGCCTTTACAACGAGCAGTACTTC.

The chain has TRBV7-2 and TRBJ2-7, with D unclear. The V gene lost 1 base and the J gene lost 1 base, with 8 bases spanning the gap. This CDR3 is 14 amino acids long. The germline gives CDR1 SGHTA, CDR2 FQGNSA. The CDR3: CASSLVVTSYEQYF. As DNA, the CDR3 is TGTGCCAGCAGCTTAGTGGTCACATCCTACGAGCAGTACTTC.

The CDR3 here is CAWGGQGEETQYF. Here the CDR3 DNA reads TGTGCCTGGGGGGGACAGGGGGAAGAGACCCAGTACTTC. The chain recombines TRBV30 with TRBJ2-5; TRBD1 matches 11 bases. The CDR3 contains 13 residues. J lost 3 bases, V lost 5 bases, and 2 bases had no gene match. The germline CDR1 and CDR2 sequences are GTSNPN and SVGIG (reference sequence).

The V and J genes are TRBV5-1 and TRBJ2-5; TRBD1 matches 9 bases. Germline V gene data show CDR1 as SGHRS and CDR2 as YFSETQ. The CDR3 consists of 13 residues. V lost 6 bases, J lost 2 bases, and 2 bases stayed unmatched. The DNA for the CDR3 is TGCGCCAGCAAACAGGGGGCACAAGAGACCCAGTACTTC. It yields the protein CASKQGAQETQYF.

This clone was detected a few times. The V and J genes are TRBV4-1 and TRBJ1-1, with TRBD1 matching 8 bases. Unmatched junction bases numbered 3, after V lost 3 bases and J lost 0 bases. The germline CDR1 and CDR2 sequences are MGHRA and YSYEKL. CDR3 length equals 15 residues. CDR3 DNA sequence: TGCGCCAGCAGCCAGGGGACAGGATTGAACACTGAAGCTTTCTTT. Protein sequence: CASSQGTGLNTEAFF.

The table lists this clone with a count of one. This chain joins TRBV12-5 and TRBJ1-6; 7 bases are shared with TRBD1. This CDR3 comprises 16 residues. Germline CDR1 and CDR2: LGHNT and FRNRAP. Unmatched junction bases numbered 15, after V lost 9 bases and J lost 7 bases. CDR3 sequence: CASGSQIGQVNSPLHF. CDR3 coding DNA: TGTGCTAGCGGATCACAAATAGGACAGGTGAATTCACCCCTCCACTTT.

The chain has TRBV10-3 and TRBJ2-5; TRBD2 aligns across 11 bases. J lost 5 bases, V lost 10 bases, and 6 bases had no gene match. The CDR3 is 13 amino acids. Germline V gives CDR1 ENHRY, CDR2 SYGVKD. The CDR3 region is CATSGGLGETQYF. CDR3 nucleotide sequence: TGTGCCACTAGCGGGGGGCTCGGTGAGACCCAGTACTTC.

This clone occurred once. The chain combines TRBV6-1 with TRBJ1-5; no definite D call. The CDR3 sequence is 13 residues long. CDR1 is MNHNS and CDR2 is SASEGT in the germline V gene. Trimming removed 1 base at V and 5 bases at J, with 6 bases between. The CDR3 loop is CASSEVPYQPQHF. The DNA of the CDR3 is TGTGCCAGCAGTGAAGTCCCCTATCAGCCCCAGCATTTT.

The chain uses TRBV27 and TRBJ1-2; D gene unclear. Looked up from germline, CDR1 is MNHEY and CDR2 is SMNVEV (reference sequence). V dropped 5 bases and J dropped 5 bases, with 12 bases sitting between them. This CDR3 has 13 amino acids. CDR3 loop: CASSPDGFYGYTF. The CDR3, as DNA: TGTGCCAGCAGTCCAGACGGGTTTTATGGCTACACCTTC.

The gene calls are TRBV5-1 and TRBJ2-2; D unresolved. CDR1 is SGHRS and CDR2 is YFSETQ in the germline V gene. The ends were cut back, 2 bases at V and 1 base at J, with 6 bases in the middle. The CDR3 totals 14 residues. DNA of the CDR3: TGCGCCAGCAGCTTTTATCGGAACACCGGGGAGCTGTTTTTT. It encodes CASSFYRNTGELFF.

DNA of the CDR3: TGTGCCAGCGGGGAAAGGGGGACTAGCAATCAGCCCCAGCATTTT. Protein: CASGERGTSNQPQHF. The chain recombines TRBV2 with TRBJ1-5, with a possible D match to TRBD1 (6 bases). V was pared by 8 bases and J by 0 bases, with 14 bases between. This CDR3 spans 15 amino acids. CDR1 is SNHLY and CDR2 is FYNNEI in the germline V gene. The complete variable domain, with remaining parts taken from reference TRBV2 and TRBJ1-5, reads EPEVTQTPSHQVTQMGQEVILRCVPISNHLYFYWYRQILGQKVEFLVSFYNNEISEKSEIFDDQFSVERPDGSNFTLKIRSTKLEDSAMYFCASGERGTSNQPQHFGDGTRLSIL.

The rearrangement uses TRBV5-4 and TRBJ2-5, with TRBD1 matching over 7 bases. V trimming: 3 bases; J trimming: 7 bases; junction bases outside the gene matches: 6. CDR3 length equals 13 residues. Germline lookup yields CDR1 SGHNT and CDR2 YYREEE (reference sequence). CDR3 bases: TGTGCCAGCAGCTCAGACAGGGCAGGGACCCAGTACTTC. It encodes CASSSDRAGTQYF.

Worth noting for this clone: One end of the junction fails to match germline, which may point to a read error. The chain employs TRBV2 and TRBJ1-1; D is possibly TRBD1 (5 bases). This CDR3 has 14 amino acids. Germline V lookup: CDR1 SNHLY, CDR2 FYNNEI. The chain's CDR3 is CASSGVAGYTEALF. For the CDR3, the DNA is TGTGCCAGCAGTGGGGTGGCAGGGTACACTGAAGCTCTCTTT.

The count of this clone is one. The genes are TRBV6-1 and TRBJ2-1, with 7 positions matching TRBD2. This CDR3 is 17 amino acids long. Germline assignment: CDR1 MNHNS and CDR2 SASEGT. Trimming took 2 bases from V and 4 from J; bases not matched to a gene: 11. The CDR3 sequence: CASSENGAGGSYNEQFF. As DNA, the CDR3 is TGTGCCAGCAGTGAAAATGGCGCTGGCGGGAGTTACAATGAGCAGTTCTTC.

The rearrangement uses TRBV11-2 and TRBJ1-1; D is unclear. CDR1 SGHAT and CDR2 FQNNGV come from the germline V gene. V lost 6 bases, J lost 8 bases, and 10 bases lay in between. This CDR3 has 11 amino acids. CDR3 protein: CASRGRREAFF. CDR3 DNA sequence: TGTGCCAGCAGAGGGAGAAGGGAAGCTTTCTTT.

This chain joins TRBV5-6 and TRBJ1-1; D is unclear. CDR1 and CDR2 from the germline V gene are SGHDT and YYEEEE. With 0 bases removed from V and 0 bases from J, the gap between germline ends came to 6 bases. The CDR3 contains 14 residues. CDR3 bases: TGTGCCAGCAGCTTGGATCGGTTGAACACTGAAGCTTTCTTT. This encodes CASSLDRLNTEAFF.

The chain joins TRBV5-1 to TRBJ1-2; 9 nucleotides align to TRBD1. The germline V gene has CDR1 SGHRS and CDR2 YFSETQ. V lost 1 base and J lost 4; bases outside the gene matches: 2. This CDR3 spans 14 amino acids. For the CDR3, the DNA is TGCGCCAGCAGCTTGACAGGGGGCAGCTATGGCTACACCTTC. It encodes CASSLTGGSYGYTF.

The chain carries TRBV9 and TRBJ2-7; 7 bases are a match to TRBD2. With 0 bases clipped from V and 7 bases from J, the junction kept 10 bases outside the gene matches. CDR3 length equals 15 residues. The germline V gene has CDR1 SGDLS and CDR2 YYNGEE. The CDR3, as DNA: TGTGCCAGCAGCGTAGCACCGGGAGGTCGGGAAGAGCAGTACTTC. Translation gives CASSVAPGGREEQYF.

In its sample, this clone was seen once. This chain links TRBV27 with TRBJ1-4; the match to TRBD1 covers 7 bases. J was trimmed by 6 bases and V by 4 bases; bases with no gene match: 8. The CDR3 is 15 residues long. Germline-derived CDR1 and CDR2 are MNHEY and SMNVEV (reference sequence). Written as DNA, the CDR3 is TGTGCCAGCAGTTCGATGACAGGGTGGTATGAAAAACTGTTTTTT. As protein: CASSSMTGWYEKLFF.

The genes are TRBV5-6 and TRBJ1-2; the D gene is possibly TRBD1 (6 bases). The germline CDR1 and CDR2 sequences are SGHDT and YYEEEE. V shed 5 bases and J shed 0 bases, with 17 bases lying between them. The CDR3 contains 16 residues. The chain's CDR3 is CASRRGFRTANYGYTF. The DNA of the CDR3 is TGTGCCAGCAGAAGAGGCTTTCGGACAGCTAACTATGGCTACACCTTC.

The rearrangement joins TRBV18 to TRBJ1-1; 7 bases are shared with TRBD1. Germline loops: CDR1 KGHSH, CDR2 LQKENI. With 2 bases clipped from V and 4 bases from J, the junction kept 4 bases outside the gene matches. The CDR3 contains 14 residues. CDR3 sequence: CASSPAGGGTEAFF. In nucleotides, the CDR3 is TGTGCCAGCTCACCAGCAGGGGGTGGCACTGAAGCTTTCTTT.

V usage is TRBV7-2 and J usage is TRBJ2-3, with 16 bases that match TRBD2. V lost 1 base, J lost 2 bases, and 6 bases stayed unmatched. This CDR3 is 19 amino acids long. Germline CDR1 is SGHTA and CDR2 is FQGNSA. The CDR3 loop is CASSLEWGLAGGNTDTQYF. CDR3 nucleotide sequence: TGTGCCAGCAGCTTAGAGTGGGGACTAGCGGGGGGGAACACAGATACGCAGTATTTT.

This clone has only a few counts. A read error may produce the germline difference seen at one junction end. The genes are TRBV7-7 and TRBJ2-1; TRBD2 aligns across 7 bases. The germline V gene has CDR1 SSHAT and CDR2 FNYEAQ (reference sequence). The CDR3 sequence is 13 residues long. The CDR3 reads CASSRPGGNEQFF. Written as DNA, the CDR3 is TGTGCTAGCAGCCGCCCGGGGGGCAATGAGCAGTTCTTC.

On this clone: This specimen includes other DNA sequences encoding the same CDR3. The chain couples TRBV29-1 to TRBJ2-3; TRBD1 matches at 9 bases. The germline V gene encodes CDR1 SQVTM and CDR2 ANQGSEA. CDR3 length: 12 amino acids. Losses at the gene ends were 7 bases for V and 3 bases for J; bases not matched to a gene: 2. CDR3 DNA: TGCAGCGCTGACAGGGGGACAGATACGCAGTATTTT. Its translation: CSADRGTDTQYF.

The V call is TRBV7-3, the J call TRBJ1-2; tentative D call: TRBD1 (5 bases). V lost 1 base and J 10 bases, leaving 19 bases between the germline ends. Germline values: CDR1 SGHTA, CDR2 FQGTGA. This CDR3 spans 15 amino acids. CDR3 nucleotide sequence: TGTGCCAGCAGCTTAAATATCGTGGGGTCGACAGTCTACACCTTC. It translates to CASSLNIVGSTVYTF.